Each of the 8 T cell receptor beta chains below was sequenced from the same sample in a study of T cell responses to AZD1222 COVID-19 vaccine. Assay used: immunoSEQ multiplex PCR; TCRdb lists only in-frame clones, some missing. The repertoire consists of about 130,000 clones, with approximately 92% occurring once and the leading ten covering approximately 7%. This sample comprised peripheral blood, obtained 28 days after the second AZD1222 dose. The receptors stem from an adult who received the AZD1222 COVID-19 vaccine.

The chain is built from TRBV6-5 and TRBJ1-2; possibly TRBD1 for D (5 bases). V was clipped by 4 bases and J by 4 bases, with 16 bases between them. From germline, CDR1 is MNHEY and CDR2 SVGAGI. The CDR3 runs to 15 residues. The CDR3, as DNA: TGTGCCAGCAGTTCCCAGGGTTTCACGGGCTATGGCTACACCTTC. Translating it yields CASSSQGFTGYGYTF.

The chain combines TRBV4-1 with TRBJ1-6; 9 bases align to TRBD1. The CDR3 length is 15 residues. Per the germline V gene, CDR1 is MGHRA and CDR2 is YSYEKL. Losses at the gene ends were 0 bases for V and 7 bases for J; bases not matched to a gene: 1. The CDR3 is CASSQEGQGNSPLHF. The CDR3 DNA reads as TGCGCCAGCAGCCAAGAAGGACAGGGGAATTCACCCCTCCACTTT.

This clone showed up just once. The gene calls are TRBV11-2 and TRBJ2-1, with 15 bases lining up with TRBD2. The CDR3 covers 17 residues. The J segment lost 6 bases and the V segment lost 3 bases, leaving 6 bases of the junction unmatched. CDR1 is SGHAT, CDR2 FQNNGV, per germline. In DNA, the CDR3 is TGTGCCAGCAGCTTCCGGACTAGCGGGGGGGCCCGCAATGAGCAGTTCTTC. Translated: CASSFRTSGGARNEQFF. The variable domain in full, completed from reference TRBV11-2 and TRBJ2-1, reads EAGVAQSPRYKIIEKRQSVAFWCNPISGHATLYWYQQILGQGPKLLIQFQNNGVVDDSQLPKDRFSAERLKGVDSTLKIQPAKLEDSAVYLCASSFRTSGGARNEQFFGPGTRLTVL.

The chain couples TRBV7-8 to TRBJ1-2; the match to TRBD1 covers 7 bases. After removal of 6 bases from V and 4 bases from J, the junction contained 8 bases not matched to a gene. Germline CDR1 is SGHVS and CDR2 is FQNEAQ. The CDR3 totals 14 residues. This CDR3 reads CASSTDRMGYGYTF. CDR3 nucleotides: TGTGCCAGCAGTACGGACAGGATGGGCTATGGCTACACCTTC.

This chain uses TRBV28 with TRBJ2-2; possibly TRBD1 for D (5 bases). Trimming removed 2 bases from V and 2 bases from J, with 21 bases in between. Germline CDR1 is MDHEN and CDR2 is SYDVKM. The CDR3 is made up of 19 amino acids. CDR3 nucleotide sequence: TGTGCCAGCAGTTTAATTTTACCTAGGGGTGCGGTAAACACCGGGGAGCTGTTTTTT. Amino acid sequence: CASSLILPRGAVNTGELFF.

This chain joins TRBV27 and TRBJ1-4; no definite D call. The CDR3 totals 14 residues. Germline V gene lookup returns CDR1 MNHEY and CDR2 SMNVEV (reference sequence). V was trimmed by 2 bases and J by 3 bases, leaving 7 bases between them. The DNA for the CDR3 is TGTGCCAGCAGTTTAGGCGGACCTAATGAAAAACTGTTTTTT. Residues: CASSLGGPNEKLFF.

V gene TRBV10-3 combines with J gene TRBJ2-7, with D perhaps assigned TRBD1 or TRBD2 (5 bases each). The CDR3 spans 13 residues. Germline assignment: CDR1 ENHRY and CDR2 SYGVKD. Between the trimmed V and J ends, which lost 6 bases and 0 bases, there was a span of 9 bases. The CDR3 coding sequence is TGTGCCATCAGGGGGACCCACTCCTACGAGCAGTACTTC. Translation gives CAIRGTHSYEQYF.

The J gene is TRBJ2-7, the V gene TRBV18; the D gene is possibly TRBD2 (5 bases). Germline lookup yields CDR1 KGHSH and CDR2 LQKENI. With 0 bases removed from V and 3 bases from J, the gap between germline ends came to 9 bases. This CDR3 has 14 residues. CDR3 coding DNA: TGTGCCAGCTCACCACCGGTAGGGAGCTACGAGCAGTACTTC. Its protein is CASSPPVGSYEQYF.